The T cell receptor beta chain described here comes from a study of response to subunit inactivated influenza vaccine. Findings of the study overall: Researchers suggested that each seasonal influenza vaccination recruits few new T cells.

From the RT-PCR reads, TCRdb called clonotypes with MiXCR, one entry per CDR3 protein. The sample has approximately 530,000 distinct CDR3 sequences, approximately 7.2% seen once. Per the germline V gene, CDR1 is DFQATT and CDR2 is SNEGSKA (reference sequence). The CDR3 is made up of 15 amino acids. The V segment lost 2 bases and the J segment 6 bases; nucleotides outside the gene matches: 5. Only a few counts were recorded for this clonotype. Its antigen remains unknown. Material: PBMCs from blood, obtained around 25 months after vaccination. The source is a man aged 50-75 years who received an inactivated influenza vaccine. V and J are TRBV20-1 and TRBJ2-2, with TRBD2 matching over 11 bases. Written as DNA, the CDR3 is TGCAGTGCTAGACTTAGCGGGAGGGCCCCCGGGGAGCTGTTTTTT. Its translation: CSARLSGRAPGELFF.